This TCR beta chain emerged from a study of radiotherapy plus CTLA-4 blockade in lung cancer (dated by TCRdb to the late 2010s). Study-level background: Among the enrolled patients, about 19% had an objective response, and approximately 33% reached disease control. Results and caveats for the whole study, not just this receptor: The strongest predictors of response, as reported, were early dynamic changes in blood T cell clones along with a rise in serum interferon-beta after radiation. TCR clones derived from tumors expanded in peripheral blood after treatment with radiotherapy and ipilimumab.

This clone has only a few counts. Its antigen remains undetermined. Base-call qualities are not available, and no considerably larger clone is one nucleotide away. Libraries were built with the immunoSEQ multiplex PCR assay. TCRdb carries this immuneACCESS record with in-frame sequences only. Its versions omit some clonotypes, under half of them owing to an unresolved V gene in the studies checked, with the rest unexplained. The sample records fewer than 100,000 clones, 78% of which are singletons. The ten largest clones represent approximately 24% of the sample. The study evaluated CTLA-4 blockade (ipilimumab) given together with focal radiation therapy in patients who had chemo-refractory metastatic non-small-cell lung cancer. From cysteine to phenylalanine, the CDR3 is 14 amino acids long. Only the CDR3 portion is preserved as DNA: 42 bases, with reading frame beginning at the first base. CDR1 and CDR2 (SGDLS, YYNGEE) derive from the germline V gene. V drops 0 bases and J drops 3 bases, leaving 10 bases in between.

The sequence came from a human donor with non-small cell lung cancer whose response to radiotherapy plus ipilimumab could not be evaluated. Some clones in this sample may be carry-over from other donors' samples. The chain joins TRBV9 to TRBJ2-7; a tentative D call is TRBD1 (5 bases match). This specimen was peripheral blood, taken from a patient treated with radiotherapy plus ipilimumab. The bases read TGTGCCAGCAGCGTAGGGCCAGGGATCTACGAGCAGTACTTC. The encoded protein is CASSVGPGIYEQYF.